The text below deals with one T cell receptor (beta chain). The sample originates from a study of blood T cell repertoires in COVID-19. Libraries were prepared by immunoSEQ multiplex PCR; TCRdb keeps only in-frame clonotypes and omits some of them. The table records around 25,000 clones, nearly 90% of them present only once. Per germline, CDR1 MNHEY and CDR2 SMNVEV (reference sequence). The CDR3 is 12 amino acids. With 8 bases clipped from V and 3 bases from J, the junction kept 3 bases outside the gene matches. This TCR was recovered from a human donor in a cohort sampled during active COVID-19. Material: peripheral blood. The V and J genes are TRBV27 and TRBJ1-1; 7 bases match TRBD1. For the CDR3, the DNA is TGTGCCAGCCGACAGGGCGACACTGAAGCTTTCTTT. It translates to CASRQGDTEAFF.